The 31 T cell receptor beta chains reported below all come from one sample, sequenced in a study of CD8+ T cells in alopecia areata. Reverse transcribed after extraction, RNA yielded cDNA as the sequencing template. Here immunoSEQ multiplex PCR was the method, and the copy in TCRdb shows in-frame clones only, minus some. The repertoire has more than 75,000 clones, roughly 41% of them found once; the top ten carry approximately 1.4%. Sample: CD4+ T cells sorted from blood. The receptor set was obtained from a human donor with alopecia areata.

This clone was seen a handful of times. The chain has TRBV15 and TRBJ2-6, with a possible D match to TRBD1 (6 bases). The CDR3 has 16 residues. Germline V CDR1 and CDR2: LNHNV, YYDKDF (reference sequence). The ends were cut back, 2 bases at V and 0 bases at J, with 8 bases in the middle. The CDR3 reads CATSRRTASGANVLTF. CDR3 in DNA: TGTGCCACCAGCAGAAGGACAGCCTCTGGGGCCAACGTCCTGACTTTC.

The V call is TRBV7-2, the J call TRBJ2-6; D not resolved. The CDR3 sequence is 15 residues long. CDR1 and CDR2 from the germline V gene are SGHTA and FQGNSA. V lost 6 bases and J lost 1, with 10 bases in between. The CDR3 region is CASSSFRSGANVLTF. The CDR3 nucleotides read TGTGCCAGCAGTTCTTTCAGGTCTGGGGCCAACGTCCTGACTTTC. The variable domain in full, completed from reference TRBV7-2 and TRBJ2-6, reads GAGVSQSPSNKVTEKGKDVELRCDPISGHTALYWYRQSLGQGLEFLIYFQGNSAPDKSGLPSDRFSAERTGGSVSTLTIQRTQQEDSAVYLCASSSFRSGANVLTFGAGSRLTVL.

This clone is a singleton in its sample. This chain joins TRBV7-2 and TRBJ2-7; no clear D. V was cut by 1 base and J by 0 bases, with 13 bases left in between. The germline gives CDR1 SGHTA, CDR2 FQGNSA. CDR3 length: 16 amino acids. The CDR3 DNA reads TGTGCCAGCAGCTTAGACTCGACAATTAGCTCCTACGAGCAGTACTTC. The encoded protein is CASSLDSTISSYEQYF.

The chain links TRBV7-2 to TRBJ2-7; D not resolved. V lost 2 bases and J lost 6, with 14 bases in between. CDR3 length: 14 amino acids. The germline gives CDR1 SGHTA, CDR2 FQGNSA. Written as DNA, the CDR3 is TGTGCCAGCAGCTTAAACCGGCTACCCCCCGAGCAGTACTTC. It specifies CASSLNRLPPEQYF.

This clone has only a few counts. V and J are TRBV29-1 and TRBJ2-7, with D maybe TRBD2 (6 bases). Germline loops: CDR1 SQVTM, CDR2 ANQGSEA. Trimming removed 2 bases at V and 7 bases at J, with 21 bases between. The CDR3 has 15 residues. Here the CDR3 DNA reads TGCAGCGTTGAAACGGAGGGCAGGGAGCTCGGGGAGCAGTACTTC. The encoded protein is CSVETEGRELGEQYF.

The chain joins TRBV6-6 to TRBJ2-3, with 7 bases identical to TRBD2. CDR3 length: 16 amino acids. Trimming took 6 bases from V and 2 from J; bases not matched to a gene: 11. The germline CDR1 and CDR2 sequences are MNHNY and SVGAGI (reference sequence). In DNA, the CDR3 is TGTGCCAGCAGGCAAAAAAGCGGGGTGTCCACAGATACGCAGTATTTT. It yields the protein CASRQKSGVSTDTQYF.

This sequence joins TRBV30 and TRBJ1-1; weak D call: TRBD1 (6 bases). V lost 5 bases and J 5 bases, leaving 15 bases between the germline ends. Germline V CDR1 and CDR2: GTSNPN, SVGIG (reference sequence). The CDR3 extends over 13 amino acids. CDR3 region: CAWGLQGSTEAFF. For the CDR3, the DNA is TGTGCCTGGGGCCTACAGGGTAGTACTGAAGCTTTCTTT. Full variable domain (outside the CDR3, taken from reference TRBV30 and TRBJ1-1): SQTIHQWPATLVQPVGSPLSLECTVEGTSNPNLYWYRQAAGRGLQLLFYSVGIGQISSEVPQNLSASRPQDRQFILSSKKLLLSDSGFYLCAWGLQGSTEAFFGQGTRLTVV.

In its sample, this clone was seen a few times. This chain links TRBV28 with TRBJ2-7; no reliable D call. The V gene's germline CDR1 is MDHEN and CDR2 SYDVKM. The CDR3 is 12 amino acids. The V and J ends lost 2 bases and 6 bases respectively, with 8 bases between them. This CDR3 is CASSLEVGEQYF. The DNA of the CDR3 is TGTGCCAGCAGTTTAGAGGTGGGCGAGCAGTACTTC.

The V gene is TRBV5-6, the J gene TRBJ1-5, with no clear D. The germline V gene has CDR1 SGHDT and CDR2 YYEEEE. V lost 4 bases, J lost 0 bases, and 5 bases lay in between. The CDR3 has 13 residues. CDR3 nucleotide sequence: TGTGCCAGCAGCAGCTATAGCAATCAGCCCCAGCATTTT. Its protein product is CASSSYSNQPQHF.

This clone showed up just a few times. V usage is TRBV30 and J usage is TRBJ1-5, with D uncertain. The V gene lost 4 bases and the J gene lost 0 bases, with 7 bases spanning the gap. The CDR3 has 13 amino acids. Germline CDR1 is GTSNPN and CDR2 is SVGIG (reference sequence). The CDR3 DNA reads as TGTGCCTGGACAGAAAATAGCAATCAGCCCCAGCATTTT. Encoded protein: CAWTENSNQPQHF.

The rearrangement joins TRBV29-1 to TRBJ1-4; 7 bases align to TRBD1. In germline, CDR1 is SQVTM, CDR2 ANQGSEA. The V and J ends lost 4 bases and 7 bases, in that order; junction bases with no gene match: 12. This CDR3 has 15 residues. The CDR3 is CSVANNRGRSEKLFF. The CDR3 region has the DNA TGCAGCGTTGCCAACAACAGGGGACGGAGTGAAAAACTGTTTTTT. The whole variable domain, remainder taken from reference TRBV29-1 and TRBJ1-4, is SAVISQKPSRDICQRGTSLTIQCQVDSQVTMMFWYRQQPGQSLTLIATANQGSEATYESGFVIDKFPISRPNLTFSTLTVSNMSPEDSSIYLCSVANNRGRSEKLFFGSGTQLSVL.

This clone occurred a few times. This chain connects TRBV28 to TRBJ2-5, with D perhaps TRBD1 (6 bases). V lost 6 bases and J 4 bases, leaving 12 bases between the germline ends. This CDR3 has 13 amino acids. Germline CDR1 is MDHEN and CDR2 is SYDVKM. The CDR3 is CASSTGSRETQYF. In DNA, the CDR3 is TGTGCCAGCAGCACAGGGTCTCGAGAGACCCAGTACTTC.

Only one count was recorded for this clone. CDR3 region: CASSLSGAANEKLFF. The CDR3 nucleotides read TGTGCCAGCAGTTTATCAGGGGCGGCCAACGAAAAACTGTTTTTT. The chain has TRBV27 and TRBJ1-4, with D possibly matching TRBD1 (5 bases). This CDR3 contains 15 residues. Trimming shortened V by 0 bases and J by 8 bases, and 13 bases separated the two germline ends. The germline V gene encodes CDR1 MNHEY and CDR2 SMNVEV (reference sequence). Supplemented by reference TRBV27 and TRBJ1-4, the full variable domain reads EAQVTQNPRYLITVTGKKLTVTCSQNMNHEYMSWYRQDPGLGLRQIYYSMNVEVTDKGDVPEGYKVSRKEKRNFPLILESPSPNQTSLYFCASSLSGAANEKLFFGSGTQLSVL.

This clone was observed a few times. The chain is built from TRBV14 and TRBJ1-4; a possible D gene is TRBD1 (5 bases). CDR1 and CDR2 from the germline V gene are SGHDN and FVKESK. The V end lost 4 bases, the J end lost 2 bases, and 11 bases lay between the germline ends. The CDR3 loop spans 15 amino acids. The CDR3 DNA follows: TGTGCCAGCAGCCGACAGTGGGGCACTAATGAAAAACTGTTTTTT. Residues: CASSRQWGTNEKLFF.

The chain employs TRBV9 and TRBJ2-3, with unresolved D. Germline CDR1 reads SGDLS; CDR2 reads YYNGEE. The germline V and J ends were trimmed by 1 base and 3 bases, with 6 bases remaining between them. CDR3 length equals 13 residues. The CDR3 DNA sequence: TGTGCCAGCAGCGTATCAGCGACAGATACGCAGTATTTT. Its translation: CASSVSATDTQYF.

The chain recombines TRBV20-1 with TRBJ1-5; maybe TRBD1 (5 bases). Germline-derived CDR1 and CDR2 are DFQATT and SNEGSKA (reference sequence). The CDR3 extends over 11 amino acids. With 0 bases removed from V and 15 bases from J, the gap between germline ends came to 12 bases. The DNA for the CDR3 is TGCAGTGCTAGAGATAGACAGTCCCGGCATTTT. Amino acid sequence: CSARDRQSRHF.

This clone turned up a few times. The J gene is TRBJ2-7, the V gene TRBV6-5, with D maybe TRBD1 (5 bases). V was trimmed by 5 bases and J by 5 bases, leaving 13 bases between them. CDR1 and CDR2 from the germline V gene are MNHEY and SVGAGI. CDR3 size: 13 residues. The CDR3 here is CASSKQLGDEQYF. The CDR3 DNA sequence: TGTGCCAGCAGTAAACAGTTAGGGGACGAGCAGTACTTC.

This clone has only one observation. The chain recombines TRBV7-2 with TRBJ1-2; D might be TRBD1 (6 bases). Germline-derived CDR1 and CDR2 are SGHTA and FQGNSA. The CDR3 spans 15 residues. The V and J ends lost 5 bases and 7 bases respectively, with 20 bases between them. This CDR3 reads CASSLTGDIISGYTF. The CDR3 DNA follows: TGTGCCAGCAGCCTTACCGGGGACATAATTAGTGGCTACACCTTC. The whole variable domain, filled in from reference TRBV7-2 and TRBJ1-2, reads GAGVSQSPSNKVTEKGKDVELRCDPISGHTALYWYRQSLGQGLEFLIYFQGNSAPDKSGLPSDRFSAERTGGSVSTLTIQRTQQEDSAVYLCASSLTGDIISGYTFGSGTRLTVV.

The CDR3 DNA reads as TGTGCCTCCACAGGGGGGAGCTCCTACGAGCAGTACTTC. This codes for CASTGGSSYEQYF. The genes are TRBV30 and TRBJ2-7, with 8 bases lining up with TRBD1. This CDR3 spans 13 amino acids. Germline lookup yields CDR1 GTSNPN and CDR2 SVGIG (reference sequence). The trim removed 7 bases at V and 0 bases at J, leaving 5 bases unmatched.

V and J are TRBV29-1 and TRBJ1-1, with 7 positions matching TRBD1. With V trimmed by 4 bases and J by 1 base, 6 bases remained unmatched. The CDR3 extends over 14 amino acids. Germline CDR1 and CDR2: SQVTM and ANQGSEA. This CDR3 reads CSVARGTANTEAFF. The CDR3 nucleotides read TGCAGCGTTGCCCGTGGGACAGCGAACACTGAAGCTTTCTTT.

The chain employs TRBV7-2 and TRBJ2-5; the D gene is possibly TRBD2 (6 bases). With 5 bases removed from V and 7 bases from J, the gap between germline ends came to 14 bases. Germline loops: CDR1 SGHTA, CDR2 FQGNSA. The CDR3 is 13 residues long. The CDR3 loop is CASSPPGVGTQYF. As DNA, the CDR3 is TGTGCCAGCAGCCCCCCGGGGGTTGGGACCCAGTACTTC.

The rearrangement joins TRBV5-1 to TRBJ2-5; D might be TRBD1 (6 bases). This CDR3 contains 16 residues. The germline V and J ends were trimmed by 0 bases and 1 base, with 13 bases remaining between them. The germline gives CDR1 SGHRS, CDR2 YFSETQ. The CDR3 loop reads CASSLASSRGQETQYF. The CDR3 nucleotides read TGCGCCAGCAGCTTGGCATCGTCCAGGGGCCAAGAGACCCAGTACTTC. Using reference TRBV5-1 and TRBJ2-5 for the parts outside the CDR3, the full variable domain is KAGVTQTPRYLIKTRGQQVTLSCSPISGHRSVSWYQQTPGQGLQFLFEYFSETQRNKGNFPGRFSGRQFSNSRSEMNVSTLELGDSALYLCASSLASSRGQETQYFGPGTRLLVL.

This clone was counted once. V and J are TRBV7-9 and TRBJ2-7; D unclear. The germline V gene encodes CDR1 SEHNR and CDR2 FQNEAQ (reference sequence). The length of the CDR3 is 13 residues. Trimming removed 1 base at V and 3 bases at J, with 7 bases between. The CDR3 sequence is CASSLVGVYEQYF. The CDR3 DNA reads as TGTGCCAGCAGCTTAGTAGGAGTCTACGAGCAGTACTTC. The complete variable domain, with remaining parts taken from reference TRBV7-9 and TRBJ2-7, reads DTGVSQNPRHKITKRGQNVTFRCDPISEHNRLYWYRQTLGQGPEFLTYFQNEAQLEKSRLLSDRFSAERPKGSFSTLEIQRTEQGDSAMYLCASSLVGVYEQYFGPGTRLTVT.

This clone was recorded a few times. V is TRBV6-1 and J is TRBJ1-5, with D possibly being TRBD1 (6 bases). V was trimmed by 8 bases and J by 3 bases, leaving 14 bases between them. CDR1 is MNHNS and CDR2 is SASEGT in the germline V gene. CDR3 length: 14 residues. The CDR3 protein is CASATGSHNQPQHF. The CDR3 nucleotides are TGTGCCAGCGCCACAGGGAGCCACAATCAGCCCCAGCATTTT.

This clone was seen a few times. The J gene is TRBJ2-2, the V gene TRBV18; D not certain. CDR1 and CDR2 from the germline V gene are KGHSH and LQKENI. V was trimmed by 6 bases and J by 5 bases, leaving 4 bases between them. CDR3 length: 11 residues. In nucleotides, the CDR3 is TGTGCCAGCTCGGTGACCGGGGAGCTGTTTTTT. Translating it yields CASSVTGELFF.

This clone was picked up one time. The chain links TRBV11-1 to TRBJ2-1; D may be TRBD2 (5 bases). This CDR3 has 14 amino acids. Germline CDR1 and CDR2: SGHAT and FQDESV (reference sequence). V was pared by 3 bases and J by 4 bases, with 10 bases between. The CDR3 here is CASSFGRGYNEQFF. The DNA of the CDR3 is TGTGCCAGCAGCTTTGGACGGGGATACAATGAGCAGTTCTTC.

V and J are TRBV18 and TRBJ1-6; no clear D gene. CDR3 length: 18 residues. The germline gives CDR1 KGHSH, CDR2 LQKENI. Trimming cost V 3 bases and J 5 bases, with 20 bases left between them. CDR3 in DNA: TGTGCCAGCTCACCGAAGTTCGTGACAACGGAAGATAATTCACCCCTCCACTTT. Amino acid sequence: CASSPKFVTTEDNSPLHF.

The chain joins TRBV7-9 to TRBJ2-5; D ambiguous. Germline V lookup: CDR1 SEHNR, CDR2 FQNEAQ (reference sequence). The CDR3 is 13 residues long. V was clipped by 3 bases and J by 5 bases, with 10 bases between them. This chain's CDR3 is CASSLGWAETQYF. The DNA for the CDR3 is TGTGCCAGCAGCTTGGGGTGGGCCGAGACCCAGTACTTC.

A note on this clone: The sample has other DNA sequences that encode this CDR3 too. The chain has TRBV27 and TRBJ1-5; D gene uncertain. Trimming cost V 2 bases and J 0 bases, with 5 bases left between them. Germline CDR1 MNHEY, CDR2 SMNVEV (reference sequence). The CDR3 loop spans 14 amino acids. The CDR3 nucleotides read TGTGCCAGCAGTTTAGGGTATAGCAATCAGCCCCAGCATTTT. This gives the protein CASSLGYSNQPQHF.

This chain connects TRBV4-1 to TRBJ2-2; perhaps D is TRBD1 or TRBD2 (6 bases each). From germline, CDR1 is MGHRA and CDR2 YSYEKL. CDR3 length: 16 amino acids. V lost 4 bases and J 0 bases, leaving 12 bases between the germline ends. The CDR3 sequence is CASSPNRGANTGELFF. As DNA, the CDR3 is TGCGCCAGCAGCCCAAATAGGGGGGCGAACACCGGGGAGCTGTTTTTT.

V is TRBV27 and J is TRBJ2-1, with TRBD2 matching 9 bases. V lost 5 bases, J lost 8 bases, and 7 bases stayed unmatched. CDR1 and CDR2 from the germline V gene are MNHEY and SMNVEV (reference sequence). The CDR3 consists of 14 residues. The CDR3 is CASSAVGLAHEQFF. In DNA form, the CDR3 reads TGTGCCAGCAGTGCTGTGGGACTAGCCCATGAGCAGTTCTTC.